This T cell receptor beta chain comes out of a study of shared clonotypes between healthy human individuals. Overall study results and limits: Shared clonotypes across all four donors exceeded non-shared ones in generation probability. Donor clonotype sharing was expected to depend on sequencing depth.

In regard to this clone: The antigen remains undetermined.

TCRdb's table, derived via immunoSEQ multiplex PCR, lists solely in-frame clones and lacks some. Of over 800,000 clones in the sample, 85% to 95% were seen once. CD45RO negativity and positive selection for CCR7 defined naive CD8 cells, a population that excluded terminally differentiated effector memory CD45RA+ cells. Adult donors, all healthy and HIV-negative, had no recent acute infections or vaccinations. Only Caucasian adults living in Nashville, Tennessee served as donors. V was clipped by 2 bases and J by 1 base, with 11 bases between them. Germline V gene sequence: CDR1 MDHEN, CDR2 SYDVKM. This CDR3 comprises 15 residues.

The receptor was isolated from a man aged 25-45 years in good health. V usage is TRBV28 and J usage is TRBJ1-1; D gene unclear. The sequenced sample consisted of naive CD8+ T cells sorted from blood. The CDR3 nucleotides are TGTGCCAGCAGTTTAAGAGGGTTGGGGAACACTGAAGCTTTCTTT. Its translation: CASSLRGLGNTEAFF. Combining the CDR3 with reference TRBV28 and TRBJ1-1 gives the whole variable domain DVKVTQSSRYLVKRTGEKVFLECVQDMDHENMFWYRQDPGLGLRLIYFSYDVKMKEKGDIPEGYSVSREKKERFSLILESASTNQTSMYLCASSLRGLGNTEAFFGQGTRLTVV.